This entry lists 30 T cell receptor beta chains sequenced from one sample in a study of monozygotic twins with inflammatory bowel disease. TCRdb reprocessed the 5' RACE reads, keeping one entry per CDR3 protein, no DNA. The specimen's table records about 210,000 distinct CDR3 sequences. What was sequenced was blood. Receptors were obtained from a human donor with ulcerative colitis or Crohn's disease, or a healthy co-twin of an affected twin (not recorded which).

The chain joins TRBV5-1 to TRBJ2-3; TCRdb indicates TRBD2, and absent DNA this call remains unverified. The length of the CDR3 is 17 residues. Germline values: CDR1 SGHRS, CDR2 YFSETQ. The CDR3 loop is CASRYLRDSGGTDTQYF.

This chain links TRBV6-2 or TRBV6-3 with TRBJ2-1; as DNA is missing, the TRBD1 call by TCRdb cannot be tested. CDR3 size: 13 residues. Germline CDR1 is MNHEY and CDR2 is SVGEGT. This CDR3 reads CASSNGGDNEQFF.

The chain carries TRBV20-1 and TRBJ2-5; lacking DNA, the TRBD1 call made by TCRdb goes unchecked. CDR1 and CDR2 from the germline V gene are DFQATT and SNEGSKA (reference sequence). The CDR3 contains 13 residues. This chain's CDR3 is CSAPDRVWETQYF.

The gene calls are TRBV3-1 and TRBJ2-7; the TCRdb D gene call, TRBD1, has no DNA to confirm it. Germline CDR1 is LGHDT and CDR2 is YNNKEL (reference sequence). This CDR3 comprises 14 residues. CDR3 sequence reads: CASSRRGRNYEQYF.

The chain combines TRBV7-2 with TRBJ2-3; TCRdb selects TRBD2, and the lack of DNA leaves this call unchecked. There are 15 residues in the CDR3. Germline V CDR1 and CDR2: SGHTA, FQGNSA. CDR3 sequence: CASTLPLAFTDTQYF.

This chain uses TRBV11-2 with TRBJ2-5; TCRdb reports TRBD1, a call that lacks DNA to check it against. The CDR3 extends over 15 amino acids. Looked up from germline, CDR1 is SGHAT and CDR2 is FQNNGV. The CDR3 sequence: CASSLEGQSSETQYF.

The chain recombines TRBV6-5 with TRBJ2-5; there is no DNA to check the TCRdb D call of TRBD1. The CDR3 covers 12 residues. CDR1 is MNHEY and CDR2 is SVGAGI in the germline V gene. The CDR3 here is CASRGREETQYF.

V gene TRBV20-1 combines with J gene TRBJ1-6. CDR1 DFQATT and CDR2 SNEGSKA come from the germline V gene (reference sequence). This CDR3 contains 12 residues. CDR3 loop: CSARQEVSPLHF.

The V call is TRBV5-5, the J call TRBJ2-7; the TRBD1 assignment by TCRdb is unverifiable without DNA. The length of the CDR3 is 17 residues. CDR1 is SGHKS, CDR2 YYEKEE, per germline (reference sequence). Here the CDR3 reads CASSPPRGRGRAYEQYF.

This chain uses TRBV6-2 or TRBV6-3 with TRBJ2-1; TCRdb's D gene call, TRBD1, goes unchecked for lack of DNA. The CDR3 is 13 residues long. Germline loops: CDR1 MNHEY, CDR2 SVGEGT. This CDR3 is CASSGAETNEQFF.

The chain combines TRBV2 with TRBJ2-7; checking the TCRdb D call of TRBD1 is not possible without DNA. This CDR3 region has 12 residues. Germline CDR1 is SNHLY and CDR2 is FYNNEI. The chain's CDR3 is CAISARGNEQYF.

This chain connects TRBV9 to TRBJ1-3; TCRdb lists TRBD1, though no DNA is available to test this call. Germline lookup yields CDR1 SGDLS and CDR2 YYNGEE. This CDR3 has 15 amino acids. CDR3 residues: CASSTRQGRGNTIYF.

CDR3 sequence: CASSPTQGSEAFF. The gene calls are TRBV7-3 and TRBJ1-1; TCRdb returns TRBD1, unconfirmable since there is no DNA. The CDR3 spans 13 residues. Germline V gene sequence: CDR1 SGHTA, CDR2 FQGTGA.

This rearrangement joins TRBV6-5 to TRBJ2-7; TCRdb names TRBD1, which stays unverified in the absence of DNA. The CDR3 consists of 17 residues. Germline V gene lookup returns CDR1 MNHEY and CDR2 SVGAGI. This CDR3 reads CASSYEVGQGGSYEQYF.

V usage is TRBV5-1 and J usage is TRBJ1-5. Germline loops: CDR1 SGHRS, CDR2 YFSETQ. This CDR3 contains 15 residues. CDR3 in amino acids: CASSLDGTANQPQHF.

The V call is TRBV12-3 or TRBV12-4, the J call TRBJ1-2; TCRdb names TRBD1, which stays unverified in the absence of DNA. This CDR3 is built from 15 residues. The CDR3 loop reads CASSRRPHQDYGYTF.

The rearrangement uses TRBV2 and TRBJ2-2; absent DNA, TCRdb's TRBD2 call cannot be checked. The CDR3 is 15 amino acids. Germline V gene data show CDR1 as SNHLY and CDR2 as FYNNEI. CDR3 sequence reads: CASRGTSGNTGELFF.

This chain links TRBV7-9 with TRBJ2-3. CDR3 length equals 13 residues. Germline V gene sequence: CDR1 SEHNR, CDR2 FQNEAQ (reference sequence). The CDR3 sequence: CASSLYSTDTQYF.

This rearrangement joins TRBV18 to TRBJ1-2. Germline CDR1 and CDR2: KGHSH and LQKENI. CDR3 size: 13 residues. CDR3 residues: CASSPPTRYGYTF.

This chain uses TRBV18 with TRBJ2-5; TCRdb picks TRBD1, but there is no DNA to check that call. Germline values: CDR1 KGHSH, CDR2 LQKENI. The CDR3 consists of 15 residues. The CDR3 sequence: CASSLRDSYQETQYF. Full variable domain (outside the CDR3, taken from reference TRBV18 and TRBJ2-5): NAGVMQNPRHLVRRRGQEARLRCSPMKGHSHVYWYRQLPEEGLKFMVYLQKENIIDESGMPKERFSAEFPKEGPSILRIQQVVRGDSAAYFCASSLRDSYQETQYFGPGTRLLVL.

The V and J genes are TRBV20-1 and TRBJ2-3; TCRdb's D gene call, TRBD2, goes unchecked for lack of DNA. In germline, CDR1 is DFQATT, CDR2 SNEGSKA (reference sequence). The CDR3 totals 16 residues. CDR3 sequence: CSASGRSRGGRDTQYF.

The chain carries TRBV6-5 and TRBJ1-5; the D gene TCRdb calls, TRBD1, cannot be checked with no DNA. The CDR3 is 12 residues long. Germline assignment: CDR1 MNHEY and CDR2 SVGAGI. The CDR3 reads CASRQGLQPQHF.

V and J are TRBV6-5 and TRBJ1-1. This CDR3 contains 16 residues. Germline assignment: CDR1 MNHEY and CDR2 SVGAGI. The CDR3 spells CASSYSERKTSSEAFF.

This chain joins TRBV5-1 and TRBJ1-1; TCRdb proposes TRBD1, but this gene call is untestable without DNA. Germline CDR1 SGHRS, CDR2 YFSETQ. The CDR3 length is 15 residues. CDR3 in amino acids: CASSLRGQGGTEAFF. The full variable domain, completed using reference TRBV5-1 and TRBJ1-1, is KAGVTQTPRYLIKTRGQQVTLSCSPISGHRSVSWYQQTPGQGLQFLFEYFSETQRNKGNFPGRFSGRQFSNSRSEMNVSTLELGDSALYLCASSLRGQGGTEAFFGQGTRLTVV.

V usage is TRBV20-1 and J usage is TRBJ2-3; absent DNA, TCRdb's TRBD1 call cannot be checked. CDR3 length equals 11 residues. Germline lookup yields CDR1 DFQATT and CDR2 SNEGSKA (reference sequence). This chain's CDR3 is CSAPGRGALYF.

The chain joins TRBV24-1 to TRBJ1-5; no DNA is available, so the TRBD1 call from TCRdb remains unchecked. Germline assignment: CDR1 KGHDR and CDR2 SFDVKD. The CDR3 consists of 15 residues. The CDR3 region is CATSDPRTGGQPQHF.

This chain links TRBV12-3 or TRBV12-4 with TRBJ2-7; TCRdb designates TRBD2, a call that cannot be tested without DNA. The CDR3 is 14 amino acids. CDR3 protein: CASIVGREGYEQYF.

The chain uses TRBV10-3 and TRBJ1-1. This CDR3 has 14 residues. Germline V gene data show CDR1 as ENHRY and CDR2 as SYGVKD. The CDR3 is CAISGSAVNTEAFF.

V is TRBV23-1 and J is TRBJ2-7; TCRdb calls TRBD2, which cannot be checked without DNA. TRBV23-1 is filed as an ORF, its function uncertain. The CDR3 extends over 14 amino acids. The CDR3 reads CASTLCAAGYEQYF.

The rearrangement links TRBV3-1 to TRBJ2-5; TCRdb's D call, TRBD2, is unchecked because there is no DNA. Germline V gene sequence: CDR1 LGHDT, CDR2 YNNKEL (reference sequence). The CDR3 length is 17 residues. The CDR3 here is CASTPTSGGLRQETQYF.